The following is a TCR beta chain sequence with its context. In this sample, this clonotype turned up a few times. What antigen it recognizes has not been identified. No much larger clonotype is one base removed from it; base qualities were not supplied. This entry comes from a study of T cell repertoires in aging, cancer and after chemotherapy (dated by TCRdb to between 2018 and 2021). As for the study more broadly: Donors spanned six age groups from 30 or younger to 70 or older, with at least three individuals per group. To examine immunoaging and T cell reconstitution after chemotherapy, the study profiled TCR beta repertoires in peripheral blood from healthy donors and cancer patients. The cohort comprised 200 to 250 cancer patients, roughly 93 with hematological and roughly 120 with solid cancers, plus 95 healthy donors as a reference group. In the solid tumor group, paired pre- and post-chemotherapy samples were obtained from brain tumor (glioblastoma) patients receiving temozolomide-based therapy. The complete dataset included 8 million to 9 million TCR reads. Here is what the overall study found, with its caveats: The authors noted that the repertoire data do not allow conclusions about immunological memory after chemotherapy. Median generation probability increased over the chemotherapy interval in both cancer cohorts, suggesting repertoire reconstitution through rebound thymic output. Declining TCR diversity with age in healthy donors was mainly explained by loss of richness; in cancer patients, loss of evenness also contributed. Significantly lower blood TCR diversity and higher clonality were observed in untreated patients with hematological or solid cancers than in age-matched healthy donors.

Rearranged TRB sequences spanning V, D and J segments were amplified in a multiplex touch-down PCR with a mixed TRB-A/B primer pool. Illumina adapters and sample indices were attached to the amplicons in two consecutive PCR reactions using Phusion HS II polymerase. Amplicons were gel-purified with the NucleoSpin Gel and PCR Clean-up kit, then checked with Qubit and an Agilent 2100 Bioanalyzer. Sequencing of the libraries was done on an Illumina MiSeq with paired-end, single-indexed 600-cycle runs. Per the source publication's procedure: MiXCR versions 2.12 and 3.0.5 were used to process TRB sequences. A clone was defined as each unique CDR3 nucleotide sequence, and only productive sequences supported by at least two reads were kept. Shannon diversity, evenness, clonality (one minus evenness), and alpha-parameterized diversity profiles from alpha 0 to 5 were included as repertoire metrics. The IGoR algorithm was used to calculate generation probabilities of clones in the paired pre- and post-chemotherapy samples. TCRdb's own reprocessing of the public reads used fastp at Q25 and MiXCR and kept productive beta chains. All rows with the same CDR3 protein become a single entry with the most common DNA and genes. It is TCRdb's table, rather than the study itself, that gives the V and J calls and clone size. The table for this sample lists about 660 distinct CDR3 sequences; about 40% of them were counted only once. Of the sample, about 20% is held by the ten largest clones.

Deletion took 1 base off V and 1 base off J, with a span of 11 bases between the germline ends. The germline V gene specifies SGHDT as CDR1 and YYEEEE as CDR2. Counted from cysteine to phenylalanine, this CDR3 has 15 amino acids. The only DNA kept is the CDR3, 45 bases in frame from the first base. TCR beta rearrangements were amplified from genomic DNA extracted from peripheral blood rather than from sorted cells or RNA. This TCR was recovered from a human donor with a solid tumor. Material: blood. Recombination linked TRBV5-6 to TRBJ1-1, with an unclear D gene assignment. The CDR3: CASSLRRWENTEAFF. In nucleotides, the sequence is TGTGCCAGCAGCTTGCGCAGGTGGGAGAACACTGAAGCTTTCTTT.